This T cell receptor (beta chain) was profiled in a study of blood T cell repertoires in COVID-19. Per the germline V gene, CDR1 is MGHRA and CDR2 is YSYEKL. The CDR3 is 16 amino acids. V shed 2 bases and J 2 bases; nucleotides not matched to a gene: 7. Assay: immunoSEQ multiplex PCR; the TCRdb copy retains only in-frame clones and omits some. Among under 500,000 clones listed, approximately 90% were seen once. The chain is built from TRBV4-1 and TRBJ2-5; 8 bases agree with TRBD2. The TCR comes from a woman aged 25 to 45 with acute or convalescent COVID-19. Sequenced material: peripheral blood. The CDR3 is CASSQHGRGVQETQYF. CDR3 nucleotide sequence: TGCGCCAGCAGCCAACACGGGAGGGGCGTTCAAGAGACCCAGTACTTC.